These T cell receptor beta chains were read from a single sample in a study of blood T cells in healthy people across ages. MiXCR, run by TCRdb on the 5' RACE reads, gives a single entry per CDR3 protein. The sample has about 650,000 distinct CDR3 sequences, roughly 30% seen once; the top ten hold just over 15%. The material sequenced was blood. The receptors stem from a woman older than 75 in good health. The CDR3 runs from the conserved cysteine through the conserved F or W. A D gene is named only where the DNA matches it firmly. A row's size may be missing; if present it is once, few, many or a size class.

j_gene	d_gene	abundance	v_gene	CDR3nt	CDR3aa
TRBJ2-3	.	many	TRBV7-8	TGTGCCAGCAGCCCATTAATTATTACCACAGATACGCAGTATTTT	CASSPLIITTDTQYF
TRBJ2-1	TRBD2	many	TRBV6-1	TGTGCCAGCAGTGAACAGGGCGGGGGGGTTCCCAATGAGCAGTTCTTC	CASSEQGGGVPNEQFF
TRBJ1-6	TRBD1	.	TRBV6-6	TGTGCCAGCAGGGTTGACACAGGGGGATCCTATAATTCACCCCTCCACTTT	CASRVDTGGSYNSPLHF
TRBJ2-5	.	.	TRBV6-1	TGTGCCAGCAGCTCCCCCCTAGGGACCCAGTACTTC	CASSSPLGTQYF
TRBJ1-4	.	.	TRBV4-1	TGCGCCGGCAGCCTTCCGGACGCTGAAAAACTGTTTTTT	CAGSLPDAEKLFF
TRBJ1-3	.	few	TRBV6-5	TGTGCCAGCAGTTACTCCATAAACTCTGGAAACACCATATATTTT	CASSYSINSGNTIYF
TRBJ2-1	.	.	TRBV6-5	TGTGCCAGCAGTGACTCTGGGGTGTCCTACAATGAGCAGTTCTTC	CASSDSGVSYNEQFF
TRBJ1-1	TRBD1	few	TRBV5-1	TGCGCCAGCAGCCGGGACAGGGGACCTGAAGCTTTCTTT	CASSRDRGPEAFF
TRBJ2-7	TRBD1	many	TRBV7-9	TGTGCCAGCGCGGACAGGGGTTTCTACGAGCAGTACTTC	CASADRGFYEQYF
TRBJ1-2	.	few	TRBV18	TGTACCAGCTCACCACCGGCAGGGCCTAACTATGGCTACACCTTC	CTSSPPAGPNYGYTF
TRBJ2-5	.	many	TRBV5-1	TGCGCCAGCAGCTTGGCGGGGACTTCGCGGGAGACCCAGTACTTC	CASSLAGTSRETQYF
TRBJ2-6	.	.	TRBV12-5	TGTGCTAGTGGTTTGGTACAGAAACTATCTGGGGCCAACGTCCTGACTTTC	CASGLVQKLSGANVLTF
TRBJ2-1	.	many	TRBV2	TGTGCCAGCTTAGAGAATGTTGGCAATGAGCAGTTCTTC	CASLENVGNEQFF
TRBJ2-7	.	.	TRBV5-5	TGTGCCAGCAGCCTTGGGTCCCAGCTATCATACTACGAGCAGTACTTC	CASSLGSQLSYYEQYF
TRBJ2-7	.	.	TRBV5-6	TGTGCCAGCAGCGTTCCCCATTCCTACGAGCAGTACTTC	CASSVPHSYEQYF
TRBJ2-3	.	.	TRBV9	TGTGCCAGCAGCGTAGAGGGGGGCGGGGATACGCAGTATTTT	CASSVEGGGDTQYF
TRBJ2-7	.	.	TRBV9	TGTGCCAGCGGGCCTCCCTACAACTACGAGCAGTACTTC	CASGPPYNYEQYF
TRBJ2-5	TRBD1	.	TRBV7-2	TGTGCCAGCAGCATCCCGGGACAGCCCTGGGAGCAGTACTTC	CASSIPGQPWEQYF
TRBJ1-5	.	.	TRBV6-9	TGTGCCAGCAGTTCCGGAATAGTTAAAAATAGCAATCAGCCCCAGCATTTT	CASSSGIVKNSNQPQHF
TRBJ2-3	.	many	TRBV5-1	TGTGCCAGCAGCTCGAGCACAGATACGCAGTATTTT	CASSSSTDTQYF
TRBJ1-2	.	many	TRBV24-1	TGTGCCACCAGTGATGACGGGGGCTATGGCTACACCTTC	CATSDDGGYGYTF
TRBJ2-5	.	.	TRBV4-2	TGTGCCAGCAGACTAGAGGGTAAGGGCTCCTACAATGAGCAGTACTTC	CASRLEGKGSYNEQYF
TRBJ2-3	.	few	TRBV5-1	TGCGCCAGCAGCGGGAGTAGGGCAGATACGCAGTATTTT	CASSGSRADTQYF
TRBJ1-5	TRBD1	few	TRBV20-1	TGCAGTGCTTCAGACAGGGGGCGGAGCAATCAGCCCCAGCATTTT	CSASDRGRSNQPQHF
TRBJ2-7	.	.	TRBV20-1	TGCAGTGCTCGAAGCGGACTTGGCTCCTACGAGCAGTACTTC	CSARSGLGSYEQYF
TRBJ2-1	TRBD2	.	TRBV2	TGTGCCAGCAGTGAATTGAGCGGGAGGTCCTACAATGAGCAGTTCTTC	CASSELSGRSYNEQFF
TRBJ1-1	.	.	TRBV7-3	TGTGCCAGCAGCTCGGCCGGGCGTATGAACACTGAAGCTTTCTTT	CASSSAGRMNTEAFF
TRBJ1-4	.	.	TRBV30	TGTGCCTGGAGTAGGGGCCTGGGCCTCGAAAAACTGTTTTTT	CAWSRGLGLEKLFF
TRBJ2-7	TRBD1	many	TRBV5-6	TGTGCCAGCAGCTTCTTAGACAGGGGTGAGCAGTACTTC	CASSFLDRGEQYF
TRBJ1-2	.	.	TRBV5-1	TGCGCCAGCAGCTTGGTGGCAGACCTCTATGGCTACACCTTC	CASSLVADLYGYTF
TRBJ2-3	.	many	TRBV7-2	TGTGCCAGTAGATACAGGGCCCACACAGATACGCAGTATTTT	CASRYRAHTDTQYF
TRBJ2-5	TRBD1	many	TRBV7-7	TGTGCTAGCAGCATGGGACAGGGGGCTGAGACCCAGTACTTC	CASSMGQGAETQYF
TRBJ1-4	.	.	TRBV5-1	TGCGCCAGCAGCTTGGAGGGGACAACTAATGAAAAGCTGTTTTTT	CASSLEGTTNEKLFF
TRBJ2-1	TRBD2	many	TRBV5-6	TGTGCCAGCAGCTTGCTCTTAGCGGGGGGGCGGAATGAGCAGTTCTTC	CASSLLLAGGRNEQFF
TRBJ1-4	.	many	TRBV25-1	TGTGCCAGCAGTGAGAGCAGAGCCTTCAATGAAAAACTGTTTTTT	CASSESRAFNEKLFF
TRBJ2-7	.	many	TRBV3-1	TGTGCCAGCAGCCAAGAATTTCGCAGGGGCATCTACGAGCAGTACTTC	CASSQEFRRGIYEQYF
TRBJ2-2	.	few	TRBV6-2/TRBV6-3	TGTGCCAGCAGTTACGACGCCACCGGGGAGCTGTTTTTT	CASSYDATGELFF
TRBJ2-3	.	many	TRBV5-1	TGCGCCAGCAGCCCGGGAAACCAAGATACGCAGTATTTT	CASSPGNQDTQYF
TRBJ2-6	TRBD2	many	TRBV27	TGCGCCAGCAGCTGGGGGGGGTCTGGGGCCAACGTCCTGACTTTC	CASSWGGSGANVLTF
TRBJ2-3	TRBD1	few	TRBV3-1	TGTGCCAGCAGCCATCCCGACAGGGGGCTAGATACGCAGTATTTT	CASSHPDRGLDTQYF
TRBJ2-3	TRBD2	once	TRBV7-2	TGTGCCAGCAGCGACAGGGGTAGCGGGGGGTACGGAGATACGCAGTATTTT	CASSDRGSGGYGDTQYF
TRBJ2-3	TRBD1	many	TRBV9	TGTGCCAGCAGCGTATATCGGGACAGGGCCACAGATACGCAGTATTTT	CASSVYRDRATDTQYF
TRBJ2-3	TRBD2	many	TRBV5-1	TGCGCCAGCAGCCCGGAGGGACTAGCCTTGGATACGCAGTATTTT	CASSPEGLALDTQYF
TRBJ2-1	.	.	TRBV14	TGTGCCAGCAGCCAAGATACAGGCAGAGGACCTTGGGAGACCCGGTTCTTC	CASSQDTGRGPWETRFF
TRBJ2-1	TRBD2	many	TRBV7-8	TGTGCCAGCAGCCCGACCGGACTAGCGGGGGGTATCAATGAGCAGTTCTTC	CASSPTGLAGGINEQFF
TRBJ2-6	.	many	TRBV7-3	TGTGCCAGCAGCCTCACGGGCGGGACGCCCGGCTCCGGGGCCAACGTCCTGACTTTC	CASSLTGGTPGSGANVLTF
TRBJ1-2	.	many	TRBV7-3	TGTGCCAGCAGCTTAAATGGCTATGGCTACACCTTC	CASSLNGYGYTF
TRBJ2-1	TRBD2	.	TRBV5-1	TGCGCCAGCAGCTTGGCGAGAGGAGCGGGGGAGAGCTCCTACGAGCAGTTCTTC	CASSLARGAGESSYEQFF
TRBJ2-7	.	few	TRBV6-6	TGTGCCAGCAGTTTTGGTGGAGCCTACGAGCAGTACTTC	CASSFGGAYEQYF
TRBJ2-7	.	.	TRBV20-1	TGCAGTGCTAGAGATACGACTAGCTCCTACGAGCAGTACTTC	CSARDTTSSYEQYF
TRBJ2-1	TRBD2	.	TRBV7-2	TGTGCCGGCAGCAACAGACTAGCGGGGACCGGCGGCGGGCAGTTCTTC	CAGSNRLAGTGGGQFF
TRBJ2-2	TRBD2	few	TRBV7-3	TGTGCCAGCAGCTTGGCCGCTAGCGGGCGCACCGGGGAGCTGTTTTTT	CASSLAASGRTGELFF
TRBJ1-3	.	few	TRBV7-2	TGTGCCAGCAGCCAAACTCGAAACACCATATATTTT	CASSQTRNTIYF
TRBJ1-2	.	.	TRBV20-1	TGCAGTGCCGCAGGCTCCTATGGCTACACCTTC	CSAAGSYGYTF